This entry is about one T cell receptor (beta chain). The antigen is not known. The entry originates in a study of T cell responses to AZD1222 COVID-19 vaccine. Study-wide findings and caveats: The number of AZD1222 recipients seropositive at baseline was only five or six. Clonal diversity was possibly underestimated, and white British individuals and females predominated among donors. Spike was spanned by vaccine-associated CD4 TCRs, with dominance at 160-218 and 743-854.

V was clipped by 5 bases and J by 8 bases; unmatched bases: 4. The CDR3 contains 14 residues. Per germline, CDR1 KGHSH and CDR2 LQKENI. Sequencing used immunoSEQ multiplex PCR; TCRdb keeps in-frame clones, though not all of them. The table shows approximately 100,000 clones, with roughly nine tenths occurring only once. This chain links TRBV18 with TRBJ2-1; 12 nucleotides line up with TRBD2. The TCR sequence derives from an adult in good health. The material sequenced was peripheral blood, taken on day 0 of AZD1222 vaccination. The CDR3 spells CASSILAGGDEQFF. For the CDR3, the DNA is TGTGCCAGCTCAATACTAGCGGGGGGCGATGAGCAGTTCTTC.